This T cell receptor (beta chain) was obtained from a study of OX40 agonist ivuxolimab in advanced cancers. Regarding the study in general: The costimulatory receptor OX40 (CD134) was targeted by ivuxolimab, a fully human IgG2 agonistic monoclonal antibody. Intravenous ivuxolimab was administered to patients every 2 weeks at six dose levels: 0.01, 0.1, 0.3, 1.5, 3 and 10 mg/kg. Of the roughly 52 dose-escalation patients, hepatocellular carcinoma was present in around 20, melanoma in around 15, renal cell carcinoma in 9 and head and neck cancer in 9. The dose-escalation cohort was 82.7% male with a mean age of approximately 60 years, ranging from roughly 20 to 80. Prior anti-PD-1, anti-PD-L1 or anti-CTLA-4 therapy was permitted, and checkpoint inhibitors had been received by more than 35% of dose-escalation patients. Partial responses were achieved by three dose-escalation patients, of whom one had hepatocellular carcinoma and two had cutaneous melanoma. The purpose of peripheral TCRbeta sequencing was to test whether ivuxolimab changed TCR sequence diversity and led to clonal T-cell expansion. The paper reports the monotherapy dose-escalation portion (N of about 52 patients) of the phase I ivuxolimab trial.

This clone appeared many times. Its target antigen remains unknown. Base qualities are not recorded, but no much larger clone differs from it by a single base. V is cut back by 5 bases and J by 5 bases, with 7 bases in the junction unmatched. The germline V gene supplies CDR1 SGHVS and CDR2 FQNEAQ. Its CDR3 holds 14 amino acids, cysteine through phenylalanine. CDR3 DNA is the only sequence kept; it has 42 bases, read in frame from the first base. For sequencing of the TCRbeta CDR3 region, genomic DNA was extracted from the sorted cells. TCRbeta CDR3 regions were sequenced using the immunoSEQ Assay. TCRdb took this table from immuneACCESS and kept in-frame rearrangements with V and J called. Such tables lack part of the clones; where checked against another copy, unresolved V genes explain under half of the gap, and the rest is unexplained. Recorded for this sample are about 55,000 clones; roughly nine tenths of them occurred a single time. The ten top clones hold 10% to 15% of the sample.

Patients with autoimmune disease history or receiving systemic immunosuppression were excluded from the trial. Peripheral blood for TCR sequencing was collected from all dose cohorts at baseline, on cycle 4 day 1, and on cycle 7 day 1. Samples came from an open-label, multicenter, first-in-human phase I dose-escalation trial of ivuxolimab. Adults with locally advanced or metastatic head and neck squamous cell, hepatocellular, melanoma or renal cell carcinoma were enrolled in the trial. CD4+ and CD8+ T cells were sorted separately from peripheral blood before TCR sequencing. The investigation overall reported the following: Partial responders in the 0.1-3.0 mg/kg groups had among the lowest normalized peripheral clonal expansion, especially among CD8+ T cells. Antigen specificity was not determined for the clonally expanded peripheral T cells. At doses from 0.1 to 3.0 mg/kg, clonal expansion was seen in both CD4+ and CD8+ blood T cells between baseline and week 6. On average, CD8+ T cells showed more expanded clones than CD4+ T cells after ivuxolimab. Low levels of normalized T-cell clonal expansion were also seen in some nonresponding patients.

This receptor chain uses TRBV7-8 and TRBJ2-7, and 9 bases in between align with TRBD1. This TCR was sampled from an adult with an advanced solid tumor such as melanoma, head and neck, liver or kidney cancer. Material: CD4+ or CD8+ T cells sorted from blood, obtained in a trial of the OX40 agonist ivuxolimab. The DNA sequence reads TGTGCCAGCAGCGGACGACAGGGGGGCAACGAGCAGTACTTC. Protein translation: CASSGRQGGNEQYF.